The present TCR beta chain was sequenced within a study of somatic mutations in cytotoxic T cells in rheumatoid arthritis. Overall study context: Patient blood, approximately 30 ml in EDTA, was obtained immediately after diagnosis and prior to the start of any treatment. Broader study findings: Rising age went with increasing CD8+ clonality in rheumatoid arthritis patients; healthy controls showed no such increase.

Turning to this clone: Its antigen is not identified.

Method: immunoSEQ multiplex PCR; TCRdb's copy keeps in-frame clones and lacks some. The top ten clones hold about 10% of a sample with 15,000 or so clones, around three quarters of them seen once. V lost 3 bases and J lost 3, with 10 bases in between. The CDR3 covers 13 residues. Looked up from germline, CDR1 is SQVTM and CDR2 is ANQGSEA. The gene calls are TRBV29-1 and TRBJ2-3; weak D call: TRBD1 (5 bases). The receptor's source is an adult with rheumatoid arthritis. Sequenced: CD8+ T cells sorted from blood. The CDR3 nucleotides are TGCAGCGTTGAGGGCAGGGCAACAGATACGCAGTATTTT. It yields the protein CSVEGRATDTQYF.